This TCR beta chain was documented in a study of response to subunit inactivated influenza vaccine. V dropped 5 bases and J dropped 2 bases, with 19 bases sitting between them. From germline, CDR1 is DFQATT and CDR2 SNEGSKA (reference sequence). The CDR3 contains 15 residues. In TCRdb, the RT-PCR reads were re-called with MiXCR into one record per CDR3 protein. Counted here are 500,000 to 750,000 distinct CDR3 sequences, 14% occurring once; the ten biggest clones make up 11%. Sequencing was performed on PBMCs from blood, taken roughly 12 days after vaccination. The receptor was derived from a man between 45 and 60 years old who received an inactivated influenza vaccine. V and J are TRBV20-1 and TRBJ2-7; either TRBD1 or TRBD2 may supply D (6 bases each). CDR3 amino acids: CSAAPLGGGPYEQYF. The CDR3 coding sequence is TGCAGTGCTGCCCCCCTCGGGGGCGGCCCCTACGAGCAGTACTTC.